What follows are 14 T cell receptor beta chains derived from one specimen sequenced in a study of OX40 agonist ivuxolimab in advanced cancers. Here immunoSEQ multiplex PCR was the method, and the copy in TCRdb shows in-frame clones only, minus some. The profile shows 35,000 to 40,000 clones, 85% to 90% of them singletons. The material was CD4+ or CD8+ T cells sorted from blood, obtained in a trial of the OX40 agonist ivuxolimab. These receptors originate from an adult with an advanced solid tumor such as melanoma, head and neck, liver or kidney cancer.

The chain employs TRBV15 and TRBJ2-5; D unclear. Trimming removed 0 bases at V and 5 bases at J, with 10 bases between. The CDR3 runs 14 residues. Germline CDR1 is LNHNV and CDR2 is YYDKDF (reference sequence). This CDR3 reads CATSRDKVGETQYF. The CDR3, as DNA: TGTGCCACCAGCAGAGACAAGGTCGGGGAGACCCAGTACTTC. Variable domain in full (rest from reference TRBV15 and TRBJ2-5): DAMVIQNPRYQVTQFGKPVTLSCSQTLNHNVMYWYQQKSSQAPKLLFHYYDKDFNNEADTPDNFQSRRPNTSFCFLDIRSPGLGDTAMYLCATSRDKVGETQYFGPGTRLLVL.

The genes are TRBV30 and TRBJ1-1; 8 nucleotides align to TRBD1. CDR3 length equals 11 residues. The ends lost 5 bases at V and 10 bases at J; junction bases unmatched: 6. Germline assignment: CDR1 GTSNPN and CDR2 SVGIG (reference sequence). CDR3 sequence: CAWSGGSVAFF. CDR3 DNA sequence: TGTGCCTGGTCAGGGGGCAGCGTAGCTTTCTTT.

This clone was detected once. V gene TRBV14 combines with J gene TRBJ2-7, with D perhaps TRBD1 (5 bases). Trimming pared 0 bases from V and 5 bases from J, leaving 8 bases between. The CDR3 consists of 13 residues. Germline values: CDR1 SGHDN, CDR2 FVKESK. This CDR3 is CASSQDGRDEQYF. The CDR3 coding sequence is TGTGCCAGCAGCCAAGATGGCAGGGACGAGCAGTACTTC.

CDR3 amino acids: CASSLVGGGGEKLFF. CDR3 in DNA: TGCGCCAGCAGCTTAGTCGGGGGAGGTGGCGAAAAACTGTTTTTT. V usage is TRBV5-1 and J usage is TRBJ1-4; D is possibly TRBD1 (5 bases). The ends were cut back, 2 bases at V and 8 bases at J, with 16 bases in the middle. CDR1 SGHRS and CDR2 YFSETQ come from the germline V gene. This CDR3 region has 15 residues.

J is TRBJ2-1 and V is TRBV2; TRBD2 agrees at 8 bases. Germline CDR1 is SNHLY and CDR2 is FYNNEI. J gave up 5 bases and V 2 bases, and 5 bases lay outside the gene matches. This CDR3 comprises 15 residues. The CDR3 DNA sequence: TGTGCCAGCAGTGAATCAAGCGGGGGAAACAATGAGCAGTTCTTC. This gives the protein CASSESSGGNNEQFF.

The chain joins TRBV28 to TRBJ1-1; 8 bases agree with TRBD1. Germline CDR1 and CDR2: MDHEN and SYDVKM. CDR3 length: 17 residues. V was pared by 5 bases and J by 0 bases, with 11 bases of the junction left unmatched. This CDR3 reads CASSRTTGVGMNTEAFF. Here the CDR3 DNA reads TGTGCCAGCAGTCGTACGACAGGGGTCGGCATGAACACTGAAGCTTTCTTT.

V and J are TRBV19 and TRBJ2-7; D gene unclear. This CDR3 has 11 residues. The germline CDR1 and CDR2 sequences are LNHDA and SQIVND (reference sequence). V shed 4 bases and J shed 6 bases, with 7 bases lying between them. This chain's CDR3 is CASSTGSEQYF. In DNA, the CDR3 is TGTGCCAGTAGTACGGGCAGCGAGCAGTACTTC.

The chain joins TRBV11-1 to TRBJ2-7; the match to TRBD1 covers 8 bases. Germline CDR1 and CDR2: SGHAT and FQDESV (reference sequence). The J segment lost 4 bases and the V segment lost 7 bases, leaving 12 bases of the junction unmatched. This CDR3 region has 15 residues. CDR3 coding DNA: TGTGCCAGCAAGTTCGCAGGGGGCTTCGGATACGAGCAGTACTTC. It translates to CASKFAGGFGYEQYF.

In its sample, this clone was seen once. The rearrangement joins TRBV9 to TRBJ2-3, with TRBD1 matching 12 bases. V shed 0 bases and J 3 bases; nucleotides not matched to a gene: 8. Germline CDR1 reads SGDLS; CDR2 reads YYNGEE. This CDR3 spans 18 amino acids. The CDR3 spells CASSVGSGTGGATDTQYF. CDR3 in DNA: TGTGCCAGCAGCGTAGGAAGCGGGACAGGGGGCGCTACAGATACGCAGTATTTT.

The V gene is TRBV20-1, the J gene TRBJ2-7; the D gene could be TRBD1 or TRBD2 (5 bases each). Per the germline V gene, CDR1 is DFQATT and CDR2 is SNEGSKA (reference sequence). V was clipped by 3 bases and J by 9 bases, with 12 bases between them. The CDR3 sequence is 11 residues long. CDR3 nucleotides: TGCAGTGCTAGCAGGGAGTATTGGCAGTACTTC. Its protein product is CSASREYWQYF.

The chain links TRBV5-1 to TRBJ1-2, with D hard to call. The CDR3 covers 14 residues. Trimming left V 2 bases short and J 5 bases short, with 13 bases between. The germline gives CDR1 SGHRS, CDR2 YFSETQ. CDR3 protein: CASSFEGYEYGYTF. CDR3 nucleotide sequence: TGCGCCAGCAGCTTCGAGGGATATGAGTATGGCTACACCTTC.

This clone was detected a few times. CDR3 sequence: CASSQVSGPETQYF. The CDR3 region has the DNA TGTGCCAGCAGCCAGGTGTCGGGCCCGGAGACCCAGTACTTC. The rearrangement uses TRBV28 and TRBJ2-5; no reliable D call. This CDR3 has 14 residues. V was shortened by 6 bases and J by 5 bases, with 16 bases between the two germline ends. Germline V gene sequence: CDR1 MDHEN, CDR2 SYDVKM.

Here the CDR3 reads CASSGQVTADTQYF. The CDR3 bases are TGTGCCAGCAGTGGGCAGGTTACTGCAGATACGCAGTATTTT. This rearrangement joins TRBV2 to TRBJ2-3; D call uncertain. The CDR3 totals 14 residues. Trimming removed 4 bases at V and 4 bases at J, with 12 bases between. Germline V gene data show CDR1 as SNHLY and CDR2 as FYNNEI. The full variable domain, completed using reference TRBV2 and TRBJ2-3, is EPEVTQTPSHQVTQMGQEVILRCVPISNHLYFYWYRQILGQKVEFLVSFYNNEISEKSEIFDDQFSVERPDGSNFTLKIRSTKLEDSAMYFCASSGQVTADTQYFGPGTRLTVL.

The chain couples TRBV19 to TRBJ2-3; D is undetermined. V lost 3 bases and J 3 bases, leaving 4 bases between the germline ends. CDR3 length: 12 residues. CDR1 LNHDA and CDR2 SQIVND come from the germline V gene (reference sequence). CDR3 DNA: TGTGCCAGTAGTATGGAGACAGATACGCAGTATTTT. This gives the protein CASSMETDTQYF. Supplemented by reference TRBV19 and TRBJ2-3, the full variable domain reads DGGITQSPKYLFRKEGQNVTLSCEQNLNHDAMYWYRQDPGQGLRLIYYSQIVNDFQKGDIAEGYSVSREKKESFPLTVTSAQKNPTAFYLCASSMETDTQYFGPGTRLTVL.